One T cell receptor (beta chain) is described in this entry. Its target is unknown. The record originates from a study of graft-versus-host responses after intestinal transplantation. In germline, CDR1 is SGHNT, CDR2 YENEEA. The junction had 10 bases not matched to a gene; V was cut back by 4 bases and J by 5 bases. This CDR3 comprises 15 residues. Study-level findings and limits: GvH clones were identified in recipient marrow, with some first appearing in ileum or blood.

Profiling relied on immunoSEQ multiplex PCR, and the TCRdb table lists in-frame clones only, not all of them. The data hold tens of thousands of clones, with roughly 96% observed a single time. The material was unstimulated CD8+ T cells sorted from spleen or lymph node cells, obtained before transplant. This clonotype originated in a human donor who was the organ donor for an intestinal transplant. V is TRBV11-3 and J is TRBJ2-5, with 7 bases fitting TRBD2. For the CDR3, the DNA is TGTGCCAGCAGCTCACCACGGGGGGAGGGGGAGACCCAGTACTTC. Residues: CASSSPRGEGETQYF. The variable domain in full, with the rest retrieved from reference TRBV11-3 and TRBJ2-5, is EAGVVQSPRYKIIEKKQPVAFWCNPISGHNTLYWYLQNLGQGPELLIRYENEEAVDDSQLPKDRFSAERLKGVDSTLKIQPAELGDSAVYLCASSSPRGEGETQYFGPGTRLLVL.